This TCR beta chain was sequenced during a study of blood T cell repertoires in COVID-19. About the research overall: There were acute and convalescent COVID-19 samples, and they came from the United States, Italy and Spain.

A few counts support this clone. Adults between about 18 and 89 years of age took part from 24 US areas. Profiled with immunoSEQ multiplex PCR; TCRdb holds only in-frame clones, not every one. The data hold 200,000 or so clones, with 80% to 90% observed a single time. The sequence derives from a woman aged 40 to 50 with acute COVID-19. The specimen sequenced was PBMCs or T cells enriched from blood (not recorded which).

CDR3 sequence reads: CAWRPGTDNSPLHF. The CDR3 DNA sequence: TGTGCCTGGAGACCCGGGACTGATAATTCACCCCTCCACTTT. The J gene is TRBJ1-6, the V gene TRBV30, with D perhaps TRBD1 (5 bases). Germline CDR1 reads GTSNPN; CDR2 reads SVGIG (reference sequence). This CDR3 spans 14 amino acids. Trimming cost V 3 bases and J 5 bases, with 11 bases left between them.